Listed below are T cell receptor beta chains from one sample, sequenced in a study of blood T cell repertoires in COVID-19. Method: immunoSEQ multiplex PCR; TCRdb's copy keeps in-frame clones and lacks some. The table has about 170,000 clones, approximately 91% seen once; the top ten hold roughly 0.77%. The sequencing sample was made of PBMCs or T cells enriched from blood (not recorded which). The receptors were sampled from a young woman who had recovered from COVID-19. Both conserved end residues are part of each CDR3. D genes are given only for firm matches. Where a row states a size, it is once, few, many or the class of an expanded clone; other rows omit it.

v_call: TRBV28; clone_size: NA; j_call: TRBJ1-5; d_call: NA; cdr3_aa: CASSFLLGANQPQHF; cdr3_nt: TGTGCCAGCAGTTTTTTGTTAGGGGCCAATCAGCCCCAGCATTTT
v_call: TRBV28; clone_size: NA; j_call: TRBJ1-2; d_call: NA; cdr3_aa: CASSLPEQLRDPTNYGYTF; cdr3_nt: TGTGCCAGCAGCCTACCCGAACAGTTACGAGATCCCACTAACTATGGCTACACCTTC
v_call: TRBV5-4; clone_size: NA; j_call: TRBJ1-2; d_call: TRBD1; cdr3_aa: CASSLVGQNPYGYTF; cdr3_nt: TGTGCCAGCAGCTTGGTGGGACAGAATCCCTATGGCTACACCTTC
v_call: TRBV5-4; clone_size: NA; j_call: TRBJ2-7; d_call: TRBD2; cdr3_aa: CASSSGTSGRYEQYF; cdr3_nt: TGTGCCAGCAGCTCCGGGACTAGCGGGAGGTACGAGCAGTACTTC
v_call: TRBV6-5; clone_size: NA; j_call: TRBJ1-3; d_call: TRBD1; cdr3_aa: CASRRDRGIGNTIYF; cdr3_nt: TGTGCCAGCAGGAGGGACAGGGGCATTGGAAACACCATATATTTT
v_call: TRBV2; clone_size: once; j_call: TRBJ2-3; d_call: NA; cdr3_aa: CARSPPAGPQYF; cdr3_nt: TGTGCCAGGTCCCCCCCGGCGGGACCCCAGTATTTT
v_call: TRBV28; clone_size: NA; j_call: TRBJ1-6; d_call: NA; cdr3_aa: CASIRGKGRSSYNSPLHF; cdr3_nt: TGTGCCAGCATCAGGGGAAAGGGACGGAGCTCCTATAATTCACCCCTCCACTTT
v_call: TRBV5-4; clone_size: NA; j_call: TRBJ2-1; d_call: NA; cdr3_aa: CASSLKESYNEQFF; cdr3_nt: TGTGCCAGCAGCTTGAAGGAGTCCTACAATGAGCAGTTCTTC
v_call: TRBV7-2; clone_size: NA; j_call: TRBJ2-1; d_call: NA; cdr3_aa: CASSFQNEQFF; cdr3_nt: TGTGCCAGCAGCTTTCAGAATGAGCAGTTCTTC
v_call: TRBV28; clone_size: NA; j_call: TRBJ1-5; d_call: NA; cdr3_aa: CASSPGPLSNQPQHF; cdr3_nt: TGTGCCAGCAGTCCAGGGCCACTTAGCAATCAGCCCCAGCATTTT
v_call: TRBV12-3/TRBV12-4; clone_size: NA; j_call: TRBJ1-2; d_call: TRBD1; cdr3_aa: CASTWTGGGYTF; cdr3_nt: TGTGCCAGCACCTGGACAGGCGGGGGCTACACCTTC
v_call: TRBV11-2; clone_size: NA; j_call: TRBJ2-5; d_call: TRBD2; cdr3_aa: CASSPEWGTSKETQYF; cdr3_nt: TGTGCCAGCAGCCCAGAGTGGGGGACTAGCAAAGAGACCCAGTACTTC
v_call: TRBV27; clone_size: NA; j_call: TRBJ2-7; d_call: TRBD2; cdr3_aa: CASSSGLGYHEQYF; cdr3_nt: TGTGCCAGCAGTTCGGGACTAGGTTACCACGAGCAGTACTTC
v_call: TRBV29-1; clone_size: NA; j_call: TRBJ2-1; d_call: TRBD1; cdr3_aa: CSVEEGTGLGGEQFF; cdr3_nt: TGCAGCGTTGAGGAGGGGACAGGCCTTGGGGGTGAGCAGTTCTTC
v_call: TRBV7-9; clone_size: NA; j_call: TRBJ2-1; d_call: NA; cdr3_aa: CASSLDPLVPFF; cdr3_nt: TGTGCCAGCAGCTTAGACCCCCTAGTGCCGTTCTTC
v_call: TRBV27; clone_size: NA; j_call: TRBJ2-7; d_call: TRBD1; cdr3_aa: CASSNQGVPYEQYF; cdr3_nt: TGTGCCAGCAGTAACCAGGGGGTCCCCTACGAGCAGTACTTC
v_call: TRBV2; clone_size: NA; j_call: TRBJ1-3; d_call: NA; cdr3_aa: CASSESGNRGNTIYF; cdr3_nt: TGTGCCAGCAGTGAGTCCGGGAATAGGGGAAACACCATATATTTT
v_call: TRBV7-6; clone_size: NA; j_call: TRBJ2-1; d_call: NA; cdr3_aa: CASSLGVQETYNEQFF; cdr3_nt: TGTGCCAGCAGCTTAGGAGTTCAGGAAACCTACAATGAGCAGTTCTTC
v_call: TRBV29-1; clone_size: many; j_call: TRBJ2-7; d_call: NA; cdr3_aa: CSAIGGGRYEQYF; cdr3_nt: TGCAGCGCCATTGGGGGGGGCCGTTACGAGCAGTACTTC
v_call: TRBV3-1/TRBV3-2; clone_size: NA; j_call: TRBJ2-7; d_call: TRBD1; cdr3_aa: CASSQELTGGEQYF; cdr3_nt: TGTGCCAGCAGCCAAGAGTTGACAGGGGGCGAGCAGTACTTC
v_call: TRBV27; clone_size: NA; j_call: TRBJ1-1; d_call: NA; cdr3_aa: CASWRTALNTEAFF; cdr3_nt: TGTGCCAGCTGGAGGACGGCCCTGAACACTGAAGCTTTCTTT
v_call: TRBV27; clone_size: NA; j_call: TRBJ2-3; d_call: NA; cdr3_aa: CASSLWRTDTQYF; cdr3_nt: TGTGCCAGCAGTTTATGGCGCACAGATACGCAGTATTTT
v_call: TRBV27; clone_size: NA; j_call: TRBJ2-5; d_call: TRBD1; cdr3_aa: CAAGGLAPSTPQYF; cdr3_nt: TGTGCCGCAGGGGGTCTCGCCCCTAGCACCCCCCAGTACTTC
v_call: TRBV30; clone_size: NA; j_call: TRBJ1-4; d_call: NA; cdr3_aa: CAWRGWRGADEKLFF; cdr3_nt: TGTGCCTGGAGGGGATGGCGGGGGGCTGATGAAAAACTGTTTTTT
v_call: TRBV19; clone_size: NA; j_call: TRBJ2-3; d_call: TRBD1; cdr3_aa: CASSPQGAKTDTQYF; cdr3_nt: TGTGCCAGTAGTCCACAGGGGGCAAAAACAGATACGCAGTATTTT
v_call: TRBV27; clone_size: NA; j_call: TRBJ2-3; d_call: TRBD2; cdr3_aa: CASSSPGLAGATTDTQYF; cdr3_nt: TGTGCCAGCAGCTCCCCTGGACTAGCGGGAGCGACCACAGATACGCAGTATTTT
v_call: TRBV10-3; clone_size: few; j_call: TRBJ1-4; d_call: NA; cdr3_aa: CAISAGATNEKLFF; cdr3_nt: TGTGCCATCAGTGCGGGTGCAACTAATGAAAAACTGTTTTTT
v_call: TRBV5-1; clone_size: NA; j_call: TRBJ2-2; d_call: NA; cdr3_aa: CASSPYLATNTGELFF; cdr3_nt: TGCGCCAGCAGCCCATATCTAGCGACGAACACCGGGGAGCTGTTTTTT
v_call: TRBV5-1; clone_size: NA; j_call: TRBJ2-7; d_call: TRBD2; cdr3_aa: CASSSATSGSSYEQYF; cdr3_nt: TGCGCCAGCAGCTCTGCCACTAGCGGGAGCTCCTACGAGCAGTACTTC
v_call: TRBV10-1; clone_size: NA; j_call: TRBJ2-6; d_call: NA; cdr3_aa: CASGPKRSDSGANVLTF; cdr3_nt: TGCGCCAGCGGGCCTAAACGCAGTGACTCTGGGGCCAACGTCCTGACTTTC
v_call: TRBV28; clone_size: NA; j_call: TRBJ2-5; d_call: TRBD1; cdr3_aa: CASSRQGLETQYF; cdr3_nt: TGTGCCAGCAGTCGACAGGGTCTAGAGACCCAGTACTTC
v_call: TRBV4-2; clone_size: NA; j_call: TRBJ1-4; d_call: NA; cdr3_aa: CASSPHRVAAEKLFF; cdr3_nt: TGTGCCAGCAGCCCTCACAGGGTGGCGGCTGAAAAACTGTTTTTT
v_call: TRBV4-1; clone_size: NA; j_call: TRBJ2-2; d_call: NA; cdr3_aa: CASSPRRGTGELFF; cdr3_nt: TGCGCCAGCAGCCCTCGGAGGGGTACCGGGGAGCTGTTTTTT
v_call: TRBV2; clone_size: NA; j_call: TRBJ1-1; d_call: TRBD1; cdr3_aa: CASRGTVNTEAFF; cdr3_nt: TGTGCCAGCAGGGGGACAGTGAACACTGAAGCTTTCTTT
v_call: TRBV28; clone_size: NA; j_call: TRBJ2-5; d_call: NA; cdr3_aa: CATSTWQDTKETQYF; cdr3_nt: TGTGCCACCAGCACCTGGCAGGACACCAAAGAGACCCAGTACTTC
v_call: TRBV9; clone_size: NA; j_call: TRBJ1-2; d_call: TRBD1; cdr3_aa: CASSRRGLGGYTF; cdr3_nt: TGTGCCAGCAGCCGCAGGGGGCTGGGGGGCTACACCTTC
v_call: TRBV20-1; clone_size: few; j_call: TRBJ2-4; d_call: TRBD2; cdr3_aa: CSASLAGHFPF; cdr3_nt: TGCAGTGCTAGCCTAGCGGGTCATTTTCCCTTC
v_call: TRBV10-3; clone_size: once; j_call: TRBJ1-3; d_call: TRBD1; cdr3_aa: CAIRADRAGNTIYF; cdr3_nt: TGTGCCATCAGAGCGGACAGGGCTGGAAACACCATATATTTT
v_call: TRBV5-1; clone_size: NA; j_call: TRBJ2-3; d_call: TRBD2; cdr3_aa: CASSFPGTSGGGDTQYF; cdr3_nt: TGCGCCAGCAGCTTCCCCGGGACTAGCGGGGGAGGAGATACGCAGTATTTT
v_call: TRBV19; clone_size: NA; j_call: TRBJ1-2; d_call: NA; cdr3_aa: CATTRHSYGYTF; cdr3_nt: TGTGCCACTACCCGGCACAGCTATGGCTACACCTTC
v_call: TRBV7-9; clone_size: NA; j_call: TRBJ2-5; d_call: TRBD2; cdr3_aa: CASRSSGTETQYF; cdr3_nt: TGTGCCAGCAGATCTAGCGGGACTGAGACCCAGTACTTC
v_call: TRBV21-1; clone_size: NA; j_call: TRBJ2-7; d_call: NA; cdr3_aa: CASSRSTSGYEQYF; cdr3_nt: TGTGCCAGCAGCAGATCGACTAGCGGGTACGAGCAGTACTTC
v_call: TRBV2; clone_size: NA; j_call: TRBJ2-7; d_call: NA; cdr3_aa: CASRSGVPGQYF; cdr3_nt: TGTGCCAGCAGGTCCGGCGTACCGGGTCAGTACTTC
v_call: TRBV6-2/TRBV6-3; clone_size: once; j_call: TRBJ2-5; d_call: NA; cdr3_aa: CASSYRGGGETQYF; cdr3_nt: TGTGCCAGCAGTTATAGAGGTGGCGGAGAGACCCAGTACTTC
v_call: TRBV10-3; clone_size: few; j_call: TRBJ1-5; d_call: TRBD1; cdr3_aa: CAISTGQGRPQHF; cdr3_nt: TGTGCCATCAGCACGGGACAGGGCAGGCCCCAGCATTTT
v_call: TRBV6-2/TRBV6-3; clone_size: NA; j_call: TRBJ1-5; d_call: NA; cdr3_aa: CASSYTGSNQPQHF; cdr3_nt: TGTGCCAGCAGTTACACCGGTAGCAATCAGCCCCAGCATTTT
v_call: TRBV6-5; clone_size: NA; j_call: TRBJ1-2; d_call: TRBD1; cdr3_aa: CASSRTGGRVGGYTF; cdr3_nt: TGTGCCAGCAGTCGGACAGGGGGCAGGGTCGGTGGCTACACCTTC
v_call: TRBV7-6; clone_size: NA; j_call: TRBJ2-7; d_call: TRBD2; cdr3_aa: CASSRNSGYEQYF; cdr3_nt: TGTGCCAGCAGCCGTAATAGCGGGTACGAGCAGTACTTC
v_call: TRBV12-3/TRBV12-4; clone_size: NA; j_call: TRBJ2-7; d_call: TRBD1; cdr3_aa: CASSAGGRREQYF; cdr3_nt: TGTGCCAGCAGTGCAGGGGGCCGACGCGAGCAGTACTTC
v_call: TRBV19; clone_size: NA; j_call: TRBJ2-7; d_call: TRBD2; cdr3_aa: CASSTVAGVPVEQYF; cdr3_nt: TGTGCCAGTAGTACGGTAGCGGGAGTTCCAGTCGAGCAGTACTTC
v_call: TRBV5-1; clone_size: NA; j_call: TRBJ2-7; d_call: NA; cdr3_aa: CASSASQGGSSYEQYF; cdr3_nt: TGCGCCAGCAGCGCCTCCCAGGGGGGCAGCTCCTACGAGCAGTACTTC
v_call: TRBV11-2; clone_size: NA; j_call: TRBJ2-7; d_call: TRBD2; cdr3_aa: CASSLVGTSGSNEQYF; cdr3_nt: TGTGCCAGCAGCTTAGTGGGGACTAGCGGGAGTAACGAGCAGTACTTC